A selection of T cell receptor beta chains follows, all from one sample in a study of PD-1 blockade in mismatch repair-deficient tumors. Using immunoSEQ multiplex PCR, the repertoire was profiled, and TCRdb retains in-frame clones only, with some absent. The sample has more than 11,000 clones, approximately 80% seen once; the top ten hold around 22%. Antigen specificity for these receptors is unknown. The starting material was cells cultured in vitro, obtained from a patient treated with pembrolizumab. The receptors here all came from an adult with mismatch repair-deficient cancer. CDR3s include the opening cysteine and the closing phenylalanine or tryptophan. The order of the fields is clone size, D gene, J gene, V gene, CDR3 DNA, CDR3 protein. The D gene is left open where the match is weak. A row's size may be missing; if present it is once, few, many or a size class.

. TRBD1 TRBJ1-1 TRBV9 TGTGCCAGCAGATTCATACAGGGGATCGGGAACACTGAAGCTTTCTTT CASRFIQGIGNTEAFF
. TRBD1 TRBJ1-1 TRBV7-9 TGTGCCAGCAGCGGACAGGGGGCAGGAATGAACACTGAAGCTTTCTTT CASSGQGAGMNTEAFF
. . TRBJ1-3 TRBV11-2 TGTGCCAGCAGCTTCCTAAGCTCTGGAAACACCATATATTTT CASSFLSSGNTIYF
once TRBD2 TRBJ2-7 TRBV6-5 TGTGCCAGCAGCCCCGGGACTAGCGGGAGGAACGAGCAGTACTTC CASSPGTSGRNEQYF
. . TRBJ2-1 TRBV7-2 TGTGCCAGCAGCTTCGCCGGGACTTCTAACTACAATGAGCAGTTCTTC CASSFAGTSNYNEQFF
. TRBD2 TRBJ2-1 TRBV14 TGTGCCAGCAGCCAATCGCTAGCGGGAGGCACCGAGCAGTTCTTC CASSQSLAGGTEQFF
. . TRBJ2-7 TRBV28 TGTGCCAGCAGACGCATCGGGGTAACCTACGAGCAGTACTTC CASRRIGVTYEQYF
. . TRBJ2-1 TRBV7-3 TGTGCCAGCAGCTTAACCTCTGCCAATGAGCAGTTCTTC CASSLTSANEQFF
. . TRBJ1-1 TRBV30 TGTGCCTGGAGTGTAGGGGCAGGGGAAATTGCTGAAGCTTTCTTT CAWSVGAGEIAEAFF
. TRBD1 TRBJ2-1 TRBV6-6 TGTGCCAGCAGTTACTCGGGACAGGGTAATGAGCAGTTCTTC CASSYSGQGNEQFF
. . TRBJ2-3 TRBV5-4 TGTGCCAGCGTACCGGGACCTCCTCTCGCTAGCACAGATACGCAGTATTTT CASVPGPPLASTDTQYF
. TRBD2 TRBJ2-7 TRBV2 TGTGCCAGCAGAGAAGAACGTAGCGGGAGTAGCTACGAGCAGTACTTC CASREERSGSSYEQYF
. . TRBJ2-7 TRBV5-6 TGTGCCAGCAGCTTAATGGGCTACGAGCAGTACTTC CASSLMGYEQYF
. TRBD2 TRBJ2-7 TRBV27 TGTGCCAGCAATAGCGGGAGGAGCTCCTACGAGCAGTACTTC CASNSGRSSYEQYF
. TRBD1 TRBJ2-2 TRBV7-9 TGTGCCAGCAGCATAAAGGACAGGGAAAAAGGTACCGGGGAGCTGTTTTTT CASSIKDREKGTGELFF
. TRBD1 TRBJ2-7 TRBV7-3 TGTGCCAGCAGCTCCCGGCAGGGGGTGAATAACGAGCAGTACTTC CASSSRQGVNNEQYF
. . TRBJ2-3 TRBV9 TGTGCCAGCAGCGTGGCCGGGACTTACACAGATACGCAGTATTTT CASSVAGTYTDTQYF
. TRBD2 TRBJ2-7 TRBV6-6 TGTGCCAGCAGTTACTCGAGCCAGCGGGAGGCCTACGAGCAGTACTTC CASSYSSQREAYEQYF
. . TRBJ1-2 TRBV2 TGTGCCAGCAGTGACGCGGCGGGCTATGGCTACACCTTC CASSDAAGYGYTF